Each of the 22 T cell receptor beta chains below was sequenced from the same sample in a study of cytomegalovirus exposure and HLA in healthy donors. PCR amplification relied on 60 Vbeta primers (plus 13 Jbeta primers). Profiled with immunoSEQ multiplex PCR; TCRdb holds only in-frame clones, not every one. The sample holds a few hundred thousand clones, 75% to 90% seen once. The sequencing sample was made of PBMCs. The receptors shown here come from a woman aged 18-29 years in good health and CMV-seronegative.

The genes are TRBV6-6 and TRBJ2-2; D not certain. The length of the CDR3 is 13 residues. Germline CDR1 is MNHNY and CDR2 is SVGAGI (reference sequence). V was pared by 7 bases and J by 7 bases, with 13 bases between. Here the CDR3 DNA reads TGTGCCAGCACACCCCACCCCGGCGGGGAGCTGTTTTTT. Protein sequence: CASTPHPGGELFF.

The chain recombines TRBV27 with TRBJ2-6, with unresolved D. The CDR3 runs to 16 residues. Germline lookup yields CDR1 MNHEY and CDR2 SMNVEV (reference sequence). The V end was cut by 6 bases, the J end by 4 bases, with 16 bases between. CDR3 bases: TGTGCCAGCAGCCTTAGGCCATGGGCCGGGGCCAACGTCCTGACTTTC. Protein product: CASSLRPWAGANVLTF.

The rearrangement uses TRBV28 and TRBJ2-5; the D is unclear. The CDR3 has 13 residues. The germline V and J ends were trimmed by 3 bases and 5 bases, with 10 bases remaining between them. CDR1 is MDHEN, CDR2 SYDVKM, per germline. The DNA for the CDR3 is TGTGCCAGCAGTTTCCCTAGTTTGGAGACCCAGTACTTC. The encoded protein is CASSFPSLETQYF.

V gene TRBV5-1 combines with J gene TRBJ2-7; tentative D call: TRBD2 (6 bases). The germline V and J ends were trimmed by 0 bases and 7 bases, with 11 bases remaining between them. The length of the CDR3 is 13 residues. Germline V CDR1 and CDR2: SGHRS, YFSETQ. The CDR3: CASSLEAGMEQYF. The CDR3 DNA reads as TGCGCCAGCAGCTTGGAGGCGGGGATGGAGCAGTACTTC.

The V gene is TRBV27, the J gene TRBJ1-5; 9 bases map to TRBD1. Germline assignment: CDR1 MNHEY and CDR2 SMNVEV (reference sequence). V gave up 5 bases and J gave up 6 bases; unmatched junction bases: 11. This CDR3 spans 16 amino acids. The CDR3: CASSPHRGLLPQPQHF. CDR3 sequence (DNA): TGTGCCAGCAGTCCCCACAGGGGGCTTCTCCCTCAGCCCCAGCATTTT.

As DNA, the CDR3 is TGTGCCGGTCGCTGGGCGGGAGGAGGGGATACGCAGTATTTT. It specifies CAGRWAGGGDTQYF. The chain has TRBV30 and TRBJ2-3; TRBD2 agrees at 8 bases. The CDR3 extends over 14 amino acids. CDR1 and CDR2 from the germline V gene are GTSNPN and SVGIG (reference sequence). V was clipped by 8 bases and J by 6 bases; unmatched bases: 13.

The chain recombines TRBV14 with TRBJ2-3; unclear D gene. The germline V gene encodes CDR1 SGHDN and CDR2 FVKESK. Trimming cost V 4 bases and J 6 bases, with 20 bases left between them. CDR3 length: 16 residues. CDR3 coding DNA: TGTGCCAGCAGCCTAACGACCCCTCAGGCTTGGGATACGCAGTATTTT. This sequence encodes CASSLTTPQAWDTQYF.

This clone was observed a handful of times. The CDR3 protein is CASSLRTGSINEQYF. In DNA form, the CDR3 reads TGCGCCAGCAGCTTAAGGACAGGGAGTATCAACGAGCAGTACTTC. The V call is TRBV5-1, the J call TRBJ2-7; TRBD1 aligns across 8 bases. Germline V gives CDR1 SGHRS, CDR2 YFSETQ. CDR3 length: 15 amino acids. The V gene end was trimmed by 2 bases and the J gene end by 5 bases; junction bases not matched to a gene: 9.

The V gene is TRBV5-1, the J gene TRBJ2-2; possibly TRBD1 for D (5 bases). Germline loops: CDR1 SGHRS, CDR2 YFSETQ. The CDR3 is made up of 16 amino acids. The V end lost 1 base, the J end lost 3 bases, and 13 bases lay between the germline ends. CDR3 bases: TGCGCCAGCAGCTTGTTGGTGGGGCTGGACACCGGGGAGCTGTTTTTT. Its translation is CASSLLVGLDTGELFF. The full variable domain, its missing parts supplied by reference TRBV5-1 and TRBJ2-2, is KAGVTQTPRYLIKTRGQQVTLSCSPISGHRSVSWYQQTPGQGLQFLFEYFSETQRNKGNFPGRFSGRQFSNSRSEMNVSTLELGDSALYLCASSLLVGLDTGELFFGEGSRLTVL.

V and J are TRBV5-6 and TRBJ1-2; D uncertain. V shed 1 base and J shed 0 bases, with 4 bases lying between them. From germline, CDR1 is SGHDT and CDR2 YYEEEE. CDR3 size: 13 residues. The CDR3 loop is CASSLLSNYGYTF. The CDR3 DNA sequence: TGTGCCAGCAGCTTGTTATCTAACTATGGCTACACCTTC.

This sequence joins TRBV7-8 and TRBJ1-1; no firm D call. V lost 6 bases and J lost 4, with 18 bases in between. The germline V gene encodes CDR1 SGHVS and CDR2 FQNEAQ. The CDR3 has 15 amino acids. The CDR3 nucleotides are TGTGCCAGCAGGGAGGCTTTGGGGTATAGCACTGAAGCTTTCTTT. The encoded protein is CASREALGYSTEAFF.

The chain uses TRBV10-2 and TRBJ2-7; 10 bases line up with TRBD1. Trimming removed 6 bases from V and 4 bases from J; junction bases left unmatched: 6. The CDR3 extends over 14 amino acids. CDR1 WSHSY and CDR2 SAAADI come from the germline V gene. The CDR3 sequence is CASSTGTGVYEQYF. The CDR3 DNA reads as TGCGCCAGCAGCACCGGGACAGGGGTTTACGAGCAGTACTTC.

V is TRBV27 and J is TRBJ2-3, with 8 bases identical to TRBD1. The CDR3 totals 14 residues. Germline V lookup: CDR1 MNHEY, CDR2 SMNVEV (reference sequence). Trimming removed 5 bases from V and 1 base from J; junction bases left unmatched: 2. The CDR3: CASSTRGRTDTQYF. Here the CDR3 DNA reads TGTGCCAGCAGTACCAGGGGGCGCACAGATACGCAGTATTTT.

With regard to this clone: Other DNA sequences of this sample code for an identical CDR3. J is TRBJ2-5 and V is TRBV7-8; weak D call: TRBD2 (5 bases). The CDR3 is 13 residues long. Trimming shortened V by 6 bases and J by 6 bases, and 14 bases separated the two germline ends. Germline V lookup: CDR1 SGHVS, CDR2 FQNEAQ. CDR3 amino acids: CASSADWRQTQYF. The CDR3 nucleotides read TGTGCCAGCAGTGCGGACTGGCGGCAGACCCAGTACTTC.

This clone was counted a few times. The chain carries TRBV11-3 and TRBJ2-2; 13 bases are a match to TRBD2. The CDR3 sequence is 16 residues long. Germline V CDR1 and CDR2: SGHNT, YENEEA. The V and J ends lost 7 bases and 8 bases, in that order; junction bases with no gene match: 10. The CDR3 spells CASTRPGLAGFGELFF. CDR3 bases: TGTGCCAGCACCAGACCGGGACTAGCGGGATTTGGGGAGCTGTTTTTT.

This rearrangement joins TRBV27 to TRBJ1-2, with TRBD1 identical over 9 bases. CDR1 MNHEY and CDR2 SMNVEV come from the germline V gene (reference sequence). The CDR3 runs 21 residues. J was trimmed by 4 bases and V by 4 bases; bases with no gene match: 25. The CDR3 region has the DNA TGTGCCAGCAGTTACTTGCCCGGATACTGGACAGGGGATATAAACTCCTATGGCTACACCTTC. It encodes CASSYLPGYWTGDINSYGYTF.

This sequence joins TRBV27 and TRBJ2-3; D is unclear. Germline-derived CDR1 and CDR2 are MNHEY and SMNVEV (reference sequence). The CDR3 loop spans 12 amino acids. Trimming shortened V by 4 bases and J by 7 bases, and 9 bases separated the two germline ends. The CDR3 reads CASSSPPYTQYF. In nucleotides, the CDR3 is TGTGCCAGCAGTTCCCCCCCTTATACGCAGTATTTT.

The rearrangement links TRBV5-1 to TRBJ2-5; 10 bases are shared with TRBD1. Trimming at V came to 4 bases and at J to 0 bases, leaving 3 bases not matched to a gene. CDR1 and CDR2 (germline): SGHRS, YFSETQ. There are 15 residues in the CDR3. The CDR3 reads CASSLGTGDQETQYF. Written as DNA, the CDR3 is TGCGCCAGCAGCCTCGGGACAGGGGACCAAGAGACCCAGTACTTC.

The V and J genes are TRBV25-1 and TRBJ1-2; 7 positions match TRBD1. The CDR3 has 15 residues. Germline loops: CDR1 MGHDK, CDR2 SYGVNS. J gave up 3 bases and V 6 bases, and 10 bases lay outside the gene matches. This CDR3 is CASRPSLTGHYGYTF. The CDR3 coding sequence is TGTGCCAGCAGGCCCTCCCTGACAGGGCACTATGGCTACACCTTC.

The chain employs TRBV7-9 and TRBJ2-1, with D maybe TRBD2 (6 bases). Deletions cut 5 bases from V and 0 bases from J, with 14 bases between. The CDR3 has 16 amino acids. The germline CDR1 and CDR2 sequences are SEHNR and FQNEAQ (reference sequence). The CDR3 nucleotides are TGTGCCAGCAGCGATATAGCGGAAAACTCCTACAATGAGCAGTTCTTC. It translates to CASSDIAENSYNEQFF. The full variable domain, in which reference TRBV7-9 and TRBJ2-1 provide the parts outside the CDR3, is DTGVSQNPRHKITKRGQNVTFRCDPISEHNRLYWYRQTLGQGPEFLTYFQNEAQLEKSRLLSDRFSAERPKGSFSTLEIQRTEQGDSAMYLCASSDIAENSYNEQFFGPGTRLTVL.

CDR3 nucleotide sequence: TGTGCCAGCAGTTCAGTCCTACGCCGATCGGGCTCCTACAATGAGCAGTTCTTC. Amino acid sequence: CASSSVLRRSGSYNEQFF. The rearrangement uses TRBV28 and TRBJ2-1, with D hard to call. Trimming removed 4 bases from V and 0 bases from J, with 19 bases in between. The length of the CDR3 is 18 residues. Germline lookup yields CDR1 MDHEN and CDR2 SYDVKM.

For this clone: At one boundary the junction diverges from the germline segment, which might be a read error. The chain carries TRBV27 and TRBJ2-1, with 12 bases that match TRBD2. Germline values: CDR1 MNHEY, CDR2 SMNVEV (reference sequence). The CDR3 is 14 residues long. The CDR3 reads CASSFGLAGKEQLF. CDR3 DNA: TGTGCCAGCAGTTTTGGACTAGCGGGAAAGGAGCAGCTCTTC.